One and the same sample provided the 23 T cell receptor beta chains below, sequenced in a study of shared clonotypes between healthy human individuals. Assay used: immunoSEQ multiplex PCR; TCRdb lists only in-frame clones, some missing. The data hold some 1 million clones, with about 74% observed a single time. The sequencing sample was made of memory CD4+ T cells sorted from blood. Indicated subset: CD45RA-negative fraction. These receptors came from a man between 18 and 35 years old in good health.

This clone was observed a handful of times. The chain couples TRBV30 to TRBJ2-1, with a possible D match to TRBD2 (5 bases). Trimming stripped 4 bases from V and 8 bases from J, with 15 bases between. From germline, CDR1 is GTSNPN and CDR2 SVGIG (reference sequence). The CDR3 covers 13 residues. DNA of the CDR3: TGTGCCTGGAACGAGGGATTACGGGATGAGCAGTTCTTC. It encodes CAWNEGLRDEQFF.

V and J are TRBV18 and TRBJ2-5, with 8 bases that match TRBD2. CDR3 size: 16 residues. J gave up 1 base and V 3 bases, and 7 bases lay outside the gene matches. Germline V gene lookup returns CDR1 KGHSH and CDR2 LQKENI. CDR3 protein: CASSPQTSAFQETQYF. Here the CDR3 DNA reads TGTGCCAGCTCACCGCAGACTAGCGCATTCCAAGAGACCCAGTACTTC.

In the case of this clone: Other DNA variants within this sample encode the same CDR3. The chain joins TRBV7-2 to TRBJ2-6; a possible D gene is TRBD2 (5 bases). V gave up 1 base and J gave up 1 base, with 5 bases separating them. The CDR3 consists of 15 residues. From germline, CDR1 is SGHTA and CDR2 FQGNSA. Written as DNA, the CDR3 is TGTGCCAGCAGCTTAGGCGGGTCTGGGGCCAACGTCCTGACTTTC. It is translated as CASSLGGSGANVLTF.

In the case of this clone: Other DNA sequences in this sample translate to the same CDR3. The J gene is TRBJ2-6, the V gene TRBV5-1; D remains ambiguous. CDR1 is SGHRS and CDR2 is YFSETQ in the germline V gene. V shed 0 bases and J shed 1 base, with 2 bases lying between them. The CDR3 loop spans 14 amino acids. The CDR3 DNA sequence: TGCGCCAGCAGCTTGGGGTCTGGGGCCAACGTCCTGACTTTC. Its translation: CASSLGSGANVLTF.

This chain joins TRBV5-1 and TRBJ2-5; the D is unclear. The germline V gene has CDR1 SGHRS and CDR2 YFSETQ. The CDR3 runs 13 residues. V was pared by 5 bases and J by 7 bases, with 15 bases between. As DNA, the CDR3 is TGCGCCAGCAGACAACAACAGTTCACGACCCAGTACTTC. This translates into CASRQQQFTTQYF.

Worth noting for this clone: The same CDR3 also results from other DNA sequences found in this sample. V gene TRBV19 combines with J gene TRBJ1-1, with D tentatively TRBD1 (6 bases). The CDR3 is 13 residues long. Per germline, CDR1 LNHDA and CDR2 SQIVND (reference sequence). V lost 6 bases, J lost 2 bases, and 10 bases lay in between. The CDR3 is CASSVQGNTEAFF. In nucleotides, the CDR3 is TGTGCCAGTAGCGTACAGGGAAACACTGAAGCTTTCTTT.

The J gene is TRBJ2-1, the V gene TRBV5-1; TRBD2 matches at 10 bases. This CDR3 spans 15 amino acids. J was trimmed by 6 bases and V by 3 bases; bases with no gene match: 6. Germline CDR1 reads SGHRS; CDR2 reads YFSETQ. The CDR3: CASSSDSGGFNEQFF. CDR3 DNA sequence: TGCGCCAGCAGCTCAGATAGCGGGGGGTTCAATGAGCAGTTCTTC.

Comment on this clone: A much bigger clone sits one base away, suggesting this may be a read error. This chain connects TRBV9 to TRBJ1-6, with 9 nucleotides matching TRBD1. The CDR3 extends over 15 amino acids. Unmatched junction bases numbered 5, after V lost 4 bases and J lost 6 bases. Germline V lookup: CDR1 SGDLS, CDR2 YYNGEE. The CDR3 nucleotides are TGTGCCAGCAGCCCCCGACAGGGGGGTAATTCACCCCTCCACTTT. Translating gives CASSPRQGGNSPLHF.

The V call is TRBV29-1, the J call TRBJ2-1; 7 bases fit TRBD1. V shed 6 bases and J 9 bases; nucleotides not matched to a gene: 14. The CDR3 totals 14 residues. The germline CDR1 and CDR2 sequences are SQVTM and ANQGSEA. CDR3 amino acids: CSVQPTGSSFEQFF. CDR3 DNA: TGCAGCGTCCAACCGACAGGGTCGTCTTTTGAGCAGTTCTTC.

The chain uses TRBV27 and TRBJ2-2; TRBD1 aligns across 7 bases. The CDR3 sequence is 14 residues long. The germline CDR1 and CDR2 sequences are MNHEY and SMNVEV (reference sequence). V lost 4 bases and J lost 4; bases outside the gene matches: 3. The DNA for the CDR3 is TGTGCCAGCAGTTACTGGACAGGCACCGGGGAGCTGTTTTTT. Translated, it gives CASSYWTGTGELFF.

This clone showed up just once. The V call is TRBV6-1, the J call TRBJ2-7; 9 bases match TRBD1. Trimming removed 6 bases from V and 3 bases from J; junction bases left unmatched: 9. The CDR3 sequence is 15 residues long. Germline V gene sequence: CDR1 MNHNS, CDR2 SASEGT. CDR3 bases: TGTGCCAGCAGAGTATTAGGGGGACAGGGCTACGAGCAGTACTTC. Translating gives CASRVLGGQGYEQYF.

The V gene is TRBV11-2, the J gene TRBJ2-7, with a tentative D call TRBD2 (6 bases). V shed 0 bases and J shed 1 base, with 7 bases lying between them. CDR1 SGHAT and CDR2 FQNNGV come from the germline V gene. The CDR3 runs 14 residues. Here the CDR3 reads CASSLEGGSYEQYF. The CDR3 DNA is TGTGCCAGCAGCTTAGAGGGGGGTTCCTACGAGCAGTACTTC.

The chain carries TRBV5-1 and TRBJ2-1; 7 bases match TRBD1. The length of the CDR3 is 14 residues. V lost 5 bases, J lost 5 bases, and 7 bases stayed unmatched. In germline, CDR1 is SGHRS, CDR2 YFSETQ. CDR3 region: CASRTGTANNEQFF. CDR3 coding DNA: TGCGCCAGCAGAACCGGGACAGCGAACAATGAGCAGTTCTTC.

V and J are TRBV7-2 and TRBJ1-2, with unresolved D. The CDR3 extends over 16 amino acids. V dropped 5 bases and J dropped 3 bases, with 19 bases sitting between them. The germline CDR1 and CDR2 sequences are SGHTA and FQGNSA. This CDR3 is CASSPGGRGVDYGYTF. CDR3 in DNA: TGTGCCAGCAGCCCCGGTGGACGTGGCGTGGACTATGGCTACACCTTC.

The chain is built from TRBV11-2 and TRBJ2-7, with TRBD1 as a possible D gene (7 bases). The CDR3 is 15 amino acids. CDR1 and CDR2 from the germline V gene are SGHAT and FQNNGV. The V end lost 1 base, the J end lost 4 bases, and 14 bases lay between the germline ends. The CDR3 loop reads CASSLASGGPYEQYF. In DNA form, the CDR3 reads TGTGCCAGCAGCTTAGCATCAGGGGGGCCTTACGAGCAGTACTTC.

CDR3 region: CASSFSGTTANEKLFF. The CDR3, as DNA: TGCGCCAGCAGCTTTTCTGGGACTACGGCTAATGAAAAACTGTTTTTT. V and J are TRBV5-1 and TRBJ1-4, with a possible D match to TRBD1 (5 bases). V lost 2 bases, J lost 3 bases, and 14 bases lay in between. CDR1 and CDR2 (germline): SGHRS, YFSETQ. The CDR3 is made up of 16 amino acids.

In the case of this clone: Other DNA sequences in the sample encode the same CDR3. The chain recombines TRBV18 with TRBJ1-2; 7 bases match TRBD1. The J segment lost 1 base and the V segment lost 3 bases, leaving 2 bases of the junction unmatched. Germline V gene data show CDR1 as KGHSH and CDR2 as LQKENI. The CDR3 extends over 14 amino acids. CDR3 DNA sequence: TGTGCCAGCTCACCCGGGACAGATAACTATGGCTACACCTTC. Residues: CASSPGTDNYGYTF.

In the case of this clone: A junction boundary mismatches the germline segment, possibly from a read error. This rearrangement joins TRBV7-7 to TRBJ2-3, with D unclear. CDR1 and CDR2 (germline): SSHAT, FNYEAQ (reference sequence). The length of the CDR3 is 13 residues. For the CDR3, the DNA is TGTGCTAGCAGCTTAGGCCACACAGATACGCAGTATTTT. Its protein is CASSLGHTDTQYF.

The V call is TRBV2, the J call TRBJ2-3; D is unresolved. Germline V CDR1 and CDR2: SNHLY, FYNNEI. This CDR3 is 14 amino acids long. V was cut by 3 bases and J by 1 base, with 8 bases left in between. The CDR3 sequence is CASSDRRRTDTQYF. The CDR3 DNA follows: TGTGCCAGCAGTGATCGGCGGCGCACAGATACGCAGTATTTT.

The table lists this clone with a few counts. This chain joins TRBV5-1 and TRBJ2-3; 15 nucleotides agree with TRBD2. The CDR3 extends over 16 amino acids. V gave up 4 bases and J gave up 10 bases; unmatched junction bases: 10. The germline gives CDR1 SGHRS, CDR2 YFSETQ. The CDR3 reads CASSIGLAGGPDAQYF. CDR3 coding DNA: TGCGCCAGCAGCATTGGACTAGCGGGAGGGCCCGACGCGCAGTATTTT.

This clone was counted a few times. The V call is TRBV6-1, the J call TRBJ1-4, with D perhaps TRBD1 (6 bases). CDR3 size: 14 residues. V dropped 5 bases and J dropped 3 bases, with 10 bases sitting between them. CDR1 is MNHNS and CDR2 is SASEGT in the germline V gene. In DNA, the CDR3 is TGTGCCAGCAGTACAGGGATCGCTAATGAAAAACTGTTTTTT. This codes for CASSTGIANEKLFF.

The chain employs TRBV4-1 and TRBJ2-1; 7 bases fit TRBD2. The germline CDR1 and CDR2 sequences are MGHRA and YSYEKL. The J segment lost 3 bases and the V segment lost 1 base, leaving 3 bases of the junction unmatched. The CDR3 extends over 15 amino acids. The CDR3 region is CASSQGTSRYNEQFF. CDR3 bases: TGCGCCAGCAGCCAAGGGACTAGTCGCTACAATGAGCAGTTCTTC.

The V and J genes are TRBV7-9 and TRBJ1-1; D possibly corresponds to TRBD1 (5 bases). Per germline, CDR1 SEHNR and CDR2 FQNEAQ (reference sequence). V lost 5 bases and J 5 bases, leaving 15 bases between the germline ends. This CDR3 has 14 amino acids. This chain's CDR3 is CASSTREWGTEAFF. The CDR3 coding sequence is TGTGCCAGCAGCACCAGGGAGTGGGGAACTGAAGCTTTCTTT.